This T cell receptor (beta chain) was captured by sequencing in a study of cytomegalovirus exposure and HLA in healthy donors. Notes on the study in general: As a later analysis revealed, the rate of TCR association differed by HLA locus, with DRB1 most and HLA-C fewest.

A remark on this clone: What it binds is unknown.

The PCR contained 60 Vbeta and 13 Jbeta primers. Some clones are missing from TCRdb's copy, which holds only in-frame ones; the method was immunoSEQ multiplex PCR. This table holds about 140,000 clones, approximately 84% found once. The sample consisted of PBMCs. The clonotype comes from a man younger than 40 in good health and CMV-seropositive.

This CDR3 reads CASSSDRGNEQFF. DNA of the CDR3: TGTGCCAGCAGCTCGGACAGGGGGAATGAGCAGTTCTTC. The chain links TRBV11-2 to TRBJ2-1, with 10 bases that match TRBD1. This CDR3 spans 13 amino acids. The ends lost 4 bases at V and 7 bases at J; junction bases unmatched: 1. Germline values: CDR1 SGHAT, CDR2 FQNNGV.